This T cell receptor (beta chain) was documented in a study of blood T cell repertoires in COVID-19. Across the whole study: PBMCs, B-cell-depleted T cells, or T cells provided the cDNA or gDNA that made up the material.

The V and J ends lost 0 bases and 0 bases respectively, with 6 bases between them. Germline V gene lookup returns CDR1 LNHDA and CDR2 SQIVND (reference sequence). The CDR3 covers 15 residues. In the study's own analysis: Nucleated cell counts were estimated from reference gene primer amplification. The method was immunoSEQ multiplex PCR; TCRdb's version includes in-frame clones alone and lacks a portion of them. V, J and clone size are those of that table, while D and trimming were read from the DNA. Among over 200,000 clones listed, roughly 87% were seen once. Sequenced: peripheral blood. The chain carries TRBV19 and TRBJ1-5; no firm D call. The TCR sequence derives from a young woman who had recovered from COVID-19. The CDR3: CASSIERYSNQPQHF. CDR3 nucleotide sequence: TGTGCCAGTAGTATAGAACGGTATAGCAATCAGCCCCAGCATTTT.